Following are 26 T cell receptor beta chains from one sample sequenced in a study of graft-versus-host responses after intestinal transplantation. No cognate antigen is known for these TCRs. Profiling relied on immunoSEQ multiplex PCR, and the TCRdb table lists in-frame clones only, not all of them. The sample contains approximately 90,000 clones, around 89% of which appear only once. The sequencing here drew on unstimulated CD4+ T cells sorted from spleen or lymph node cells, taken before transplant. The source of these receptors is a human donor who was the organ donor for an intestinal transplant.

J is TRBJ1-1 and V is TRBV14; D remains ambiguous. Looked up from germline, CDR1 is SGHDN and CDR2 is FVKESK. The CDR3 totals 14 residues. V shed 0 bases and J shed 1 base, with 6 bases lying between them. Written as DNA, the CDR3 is TGTGCCAGCAGCCAAGAAGCGACGAACACTGAAGCTTTCTTT. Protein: CASSQEATNTEAFF.

The CDR3 is CASSQVGTANTEAFF. In nucleotides, the CDR3 is TGCGCCAGCAGCCAAGTGGGGACAGCCAACACTGAAGCTTTCTTT. The genes are TRBV4-1 and TRBJ1-1; TRBD1 matches at 7 bases. After removal of 1 base from V and 2 bases from J, the junction contained 4 bases not matched to a gene. Germline V gives CDR1 MGHRA, CDR2 YSYEKL. The CDR3 totals 15 residues.

The CDR3 coding sequence is TGTGCCAGCAGCTTCGAGGACAGGGGGAATTTCTATGGCTACACCTTC. This encodes CASSFEDRGNFYGYTF. The J gene is TRBJ1-2, the V gene TRBV28; the match to TRBD1 covers 10 bases. The CDR3 consists of 16 residues. The J segment lost 4 bases and the V segment lost 6 bases, leaving 11 bases of the junction unmatched. Germline CDR1 reads MDHEN; CDR2 reads SYDVKM.

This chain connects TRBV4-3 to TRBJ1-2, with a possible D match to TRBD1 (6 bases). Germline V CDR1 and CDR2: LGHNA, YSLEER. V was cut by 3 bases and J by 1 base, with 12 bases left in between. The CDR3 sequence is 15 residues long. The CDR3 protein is CASSHALGHNYGYTF. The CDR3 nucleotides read TGCGCCAGCAGCCATGCACTGGGACATAACTATGGCTACACCTTC.

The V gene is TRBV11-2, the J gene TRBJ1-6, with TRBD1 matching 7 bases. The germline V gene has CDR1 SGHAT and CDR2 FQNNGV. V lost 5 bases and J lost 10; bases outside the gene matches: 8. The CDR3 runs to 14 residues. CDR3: CASSVRGRGSPLHF. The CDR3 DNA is TGTGCCAGCAGCGTCAGGGGGAGAGGCTCACCCCTCCACTTT.

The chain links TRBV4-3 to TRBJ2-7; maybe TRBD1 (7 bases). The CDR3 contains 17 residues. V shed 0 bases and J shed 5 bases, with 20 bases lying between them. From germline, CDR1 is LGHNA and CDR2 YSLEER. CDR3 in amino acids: CASSQDLGGSRGNEQYF. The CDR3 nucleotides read TGCGCCAGCAGCCAAGATCTGGGAGGCAGCAGGGGGAACGAGCAGTACTTC.

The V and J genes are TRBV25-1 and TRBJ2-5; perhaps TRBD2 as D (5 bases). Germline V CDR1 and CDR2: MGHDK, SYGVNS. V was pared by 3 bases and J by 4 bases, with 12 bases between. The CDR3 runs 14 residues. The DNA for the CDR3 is TGTGCCAGCAGTGACCCAGGAGGCCCAGAGACCCAGTACTTC. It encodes CASSDPGGPETQYF.

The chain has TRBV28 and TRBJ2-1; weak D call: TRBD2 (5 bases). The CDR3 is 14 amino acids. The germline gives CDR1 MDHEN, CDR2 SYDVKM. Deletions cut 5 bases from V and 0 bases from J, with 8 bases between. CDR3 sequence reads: CASSALASYNEQFF. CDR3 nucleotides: TGTGCCAGCAGTGCCCTAGCCTCCTACAATGAGCAGTTCTTC.

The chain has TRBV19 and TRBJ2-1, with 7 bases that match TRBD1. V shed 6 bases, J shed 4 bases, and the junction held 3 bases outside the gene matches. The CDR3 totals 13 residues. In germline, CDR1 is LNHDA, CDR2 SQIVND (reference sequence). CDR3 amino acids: CASRGTEYNEQFF. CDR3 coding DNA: TGTGCCAGTAGGGGGACAGAATACAATGAGCAGTTCTTC. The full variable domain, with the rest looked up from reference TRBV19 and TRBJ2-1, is DGGITQSPKYLFRKEGQNVTLSCEQNLNHDAMYWYRQDPGQGLRLIYYSQIVNDFQKGDIAEGYSVSREKKESFPLTVTSAQKNPTAFYLCASRGTEYNEQFFGPGTRLTVL.

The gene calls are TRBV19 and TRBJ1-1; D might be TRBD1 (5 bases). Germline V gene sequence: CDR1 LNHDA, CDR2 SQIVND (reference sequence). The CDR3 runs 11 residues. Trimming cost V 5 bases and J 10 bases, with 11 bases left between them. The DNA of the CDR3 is TGTGCCAGTAGTGTTGGCCAGGGAGCTTTCTTT. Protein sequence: CASSVGQGAFF.

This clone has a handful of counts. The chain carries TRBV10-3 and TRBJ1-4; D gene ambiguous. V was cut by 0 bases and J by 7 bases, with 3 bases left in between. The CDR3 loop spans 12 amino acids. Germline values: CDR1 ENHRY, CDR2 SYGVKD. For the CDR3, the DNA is TGTGCCATCAGTGAGTCCGGTGAAAAACTGTTTTTT. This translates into CAISESGEKLFF.

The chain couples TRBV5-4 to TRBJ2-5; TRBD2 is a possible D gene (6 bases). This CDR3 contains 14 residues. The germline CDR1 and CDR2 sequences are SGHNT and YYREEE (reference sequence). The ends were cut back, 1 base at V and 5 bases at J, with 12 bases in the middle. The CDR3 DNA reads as TGTGCCAGCAGCTTGTATCGGGGGATGGAGACCCAGTACTTC. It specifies CASSLYRGMETQYF.

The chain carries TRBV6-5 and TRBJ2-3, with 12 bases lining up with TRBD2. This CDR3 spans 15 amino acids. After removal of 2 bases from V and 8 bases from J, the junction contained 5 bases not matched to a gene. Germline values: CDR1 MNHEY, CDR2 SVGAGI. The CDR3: CASSYATSGSGTQYF. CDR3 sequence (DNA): TGTGCCAGCAGTTACGCGACTAGCGGGAGCGGTACGCAGTATTTT.

The CDR3 DNA sequence: TGTGCCAGCAGTGAACGGGGGAGCGCGAGAGAGACCCAGTACTTC. It translates to CASSERGSARETQYF. The V call is TRBV6-1, the J call TRBJ2-5; weak D call: TRBD2 (6 bases). The ends were cut back, 2 bases at V and 4 bases at J, with 14 bases in the middle. This CDR3 contains 15 residues. The germline V gene has CDR1 MNHNS and CDR2 SASEGT.

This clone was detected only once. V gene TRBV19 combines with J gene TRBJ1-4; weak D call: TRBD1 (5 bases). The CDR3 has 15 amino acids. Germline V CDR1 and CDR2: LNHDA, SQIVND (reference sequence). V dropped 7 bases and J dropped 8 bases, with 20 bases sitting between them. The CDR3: CASKRASRAGEKLFF. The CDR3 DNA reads TGTGCCAGTAAAAGGGCTTCCAGGGCAGGAGAAAAACTGTTTTTT. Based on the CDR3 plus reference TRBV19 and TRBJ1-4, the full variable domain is DGGITQSPKYLFRKEGQNVTLSCEQNLNHDAMYWYRQDPGQGLRLIYYSQIVNDFQKGDIAEGYSVSREKKESFPLTVTSAQKNPTAFYLCASKRASRAGEKLFFGSGTQLSVL.

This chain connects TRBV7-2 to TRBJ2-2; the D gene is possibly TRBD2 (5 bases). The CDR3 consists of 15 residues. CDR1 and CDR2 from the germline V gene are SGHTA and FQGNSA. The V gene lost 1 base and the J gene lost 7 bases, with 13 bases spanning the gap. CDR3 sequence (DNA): TGTGCCAGCAGCTTAGGCTCGCGGACTTTCGGGGAGCTGTTTTTT. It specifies CASSLGSRTFGELFF.

The CDR3 loop is CASSPRATSTDTQYF. CDR3 nucleotide sequence: TGTGCCAGCAGCCCCCGCGCGACTAGCACAGATACGCAGTATTTT. The chain couples TRBV9 to TRBJ2-3; D not certain. V lost 4 bases and J 0 bases, leaving 12 bases between the germline ends. The CDR3 has 15 residues. Germline V gene sequence: CDR1 SGDLS, CDR2 YYNGEE.

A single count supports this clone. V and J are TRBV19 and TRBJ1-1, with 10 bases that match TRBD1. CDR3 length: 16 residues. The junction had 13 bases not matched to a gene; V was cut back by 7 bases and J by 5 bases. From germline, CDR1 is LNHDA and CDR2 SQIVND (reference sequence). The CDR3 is CASTVGDRGVWTEAFF. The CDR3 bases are TGTGCCAGTACCGTGGGGGACAGGGGAGTTTGGACTGAAGCTTTCTTT.

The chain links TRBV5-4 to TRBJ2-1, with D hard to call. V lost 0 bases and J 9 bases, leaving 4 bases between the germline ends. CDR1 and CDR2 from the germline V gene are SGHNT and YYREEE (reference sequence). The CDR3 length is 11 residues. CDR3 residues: CASSLGSEQFF. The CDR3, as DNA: TGTGCCAGCAGCTTGGGGAGTGAGCAGTTCTTC.

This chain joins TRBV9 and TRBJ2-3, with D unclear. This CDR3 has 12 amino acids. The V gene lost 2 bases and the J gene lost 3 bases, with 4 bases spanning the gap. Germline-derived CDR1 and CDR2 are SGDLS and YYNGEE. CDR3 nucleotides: TGTGCCAGCAGCGTTATAACAGATACGCAGTATTTT. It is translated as CASSVITDTQYF.

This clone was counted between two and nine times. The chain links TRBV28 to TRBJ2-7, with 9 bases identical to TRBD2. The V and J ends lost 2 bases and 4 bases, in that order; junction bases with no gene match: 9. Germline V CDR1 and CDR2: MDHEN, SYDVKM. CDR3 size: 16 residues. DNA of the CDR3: TGTGCCAGCAGTTTAAGGGGCGGGGGGGACATATACGAGCAGTACTTC. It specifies CASSLRGGGDIYEQYF.

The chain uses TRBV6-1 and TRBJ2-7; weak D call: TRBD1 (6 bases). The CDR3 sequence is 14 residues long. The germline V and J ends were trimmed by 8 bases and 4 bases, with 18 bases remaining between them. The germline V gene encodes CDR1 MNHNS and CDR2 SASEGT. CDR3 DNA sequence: TGTGCCAGCCAGGGGACGTGGGGCCTTTACGAGCAGTACTTC. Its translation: CASQGTWGLYEQYF.

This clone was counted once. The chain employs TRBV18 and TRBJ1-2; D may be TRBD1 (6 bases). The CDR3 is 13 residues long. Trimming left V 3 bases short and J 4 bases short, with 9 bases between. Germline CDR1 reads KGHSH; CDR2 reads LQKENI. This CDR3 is CASSPLDSYGYTF. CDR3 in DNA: TGTGCCAGCTCACCGCTGGACAGCTATGGCTACACCTTC.

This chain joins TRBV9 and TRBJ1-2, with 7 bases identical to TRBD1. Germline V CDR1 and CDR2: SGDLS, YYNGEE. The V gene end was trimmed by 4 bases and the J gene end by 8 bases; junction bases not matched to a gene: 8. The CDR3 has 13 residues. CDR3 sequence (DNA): TGTGCCAGCAGCCCCCGACAGGGCGAAGGCTACACCTTC. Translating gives CASSPRQGEGYTF.

CDR3 bases: TGCGCCAGCAGCTTTCAGGGTACAACCTACGAGCAGTACTTC. Protein product: CASSFQGTTYEQYF. This rearrangement joins TRBV5-1 to TRBJ2-7; perhaps TRBD1 as D (5 bases). The CDR3 length is 14 residues. Germline CDR1 and CDR2: SGHRS and YFSETQ. V lost 2 bases and J 2 bases, leaving 11 bases between the germline ends.

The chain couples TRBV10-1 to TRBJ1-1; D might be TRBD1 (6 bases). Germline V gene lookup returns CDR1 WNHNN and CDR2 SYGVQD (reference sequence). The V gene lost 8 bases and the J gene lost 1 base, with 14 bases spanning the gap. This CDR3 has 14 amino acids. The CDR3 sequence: CASGRGGGNTEAFF. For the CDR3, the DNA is TGCGCCAGCGGGAGGGGGGGAGGGAACACTGAAGCTTTCTTT.